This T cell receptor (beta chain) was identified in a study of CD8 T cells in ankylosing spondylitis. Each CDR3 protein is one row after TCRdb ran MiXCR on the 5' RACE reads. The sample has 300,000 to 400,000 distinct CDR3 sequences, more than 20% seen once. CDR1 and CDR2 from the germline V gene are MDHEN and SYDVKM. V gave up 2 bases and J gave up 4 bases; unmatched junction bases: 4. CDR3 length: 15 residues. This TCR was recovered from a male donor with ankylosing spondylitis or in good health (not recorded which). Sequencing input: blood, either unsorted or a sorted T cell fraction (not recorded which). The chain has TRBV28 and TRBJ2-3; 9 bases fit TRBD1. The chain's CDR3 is CASSLGTGRPDTQYF. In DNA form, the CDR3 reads TGTGCCAGCAGTTTAGGGACAGGGCGGCCAGATACGCAGTATTTT.